Each of the 25 T cell receptor beta chains below was sequenced from the same sample in a study of blood T cell repertoires in COVID-19. Clones were read by immunoSEQ multiplex PCR, and TCRdb kept only the in-frame ones, dropping some. The sample consists of fewer than 300,000 clones, around 88% of them appearing once. Sequences were obtained from PBMCs or T cells enriched from blood (not recorded which). Every receptor here comes from a woman aged 40 to 55 with acute COVID-19.

This chain uses TRBV24-1 with TRBJ2-5; D is ambiguous. Germline V gives CDR1 KGHDR, CDR2 SFDVKD. The CDR3 runs 12 residues. V was cut by 6 bases and J by 0 bases, with 4 bases left in between. The CDR3 here is CATSFNQETQYF. CDR3 nucleotide sequence: TGTGCCACCAGTTTCAACCAAGAGACCCAGTACTTC.

This chain links TRBV13 with TRBJ1-6; TRBD1 matches 7 bases. Germline CDR1 reads PRHDT; CDR2 reads FYEKMQ (reference sequence). This CDR3 has 16 amino acids. Losses at the gene ends were 5 bases for V and 6 bases for J; bases not matched to a gene: 10. CDR3 sequence reads: CASSPYQDRVNSPLHF. In DNA form, the CDR3 reads TGTGCCAGCAGCCCCTATCAAGACAGGGTTAATTCACCCCTCCACTTT.

The chain couples TRBV5-1 to TRBJ2-7, with 11 nucleotides matching TRBD2. The CDR3 contains 14 residues. Germline loops: CDR1 SGHRS, CDR2 YFSETQ. V shed 4 bases and J 7 bases; nucleotides not matched to a gene: 7. The CDR3 is CASSKGTSGREQYF. In nucleotides, the CDR3 is TGCGCCAGCAGCAAAGGGACTAGCGGACGTGAGCAGTACTTC. The variable domain in full, with the rest retrieved from reference TRBV5-1 and TRBJ2-7, is KAGVTQTPRYLIKTRGQQVTLSCSPISGHRSVSWYQQTPGQGLQFLFEYFSETQRNKGNFPGRFSGRQFSNSRSEMNVSTLELGDSALYLCASSKGTSGREQYFGPGTRLTVT.

This clone was detected a few times. The rearrangement joins TRBV11-2 to TRBJ1-4; 8 bases fit TRBD1. The germline V gene has CDR1 SGHAT and CDR2 FQNNGV. CDR3 length: 13 residues. Trimming removed 1 base from V and 8 bases from J; junction bases left unmatched: 0. CDR3 in amino acids: CASSLGQGEKLFF. CDR3 DNA: TGTGCCAGCAGCTTAGGACAGGGGGAAAAACTGTTTTTT.

DNA of the CDR3: TGTGCCTGGAGCTGGACCGACGGAGGATTGCCCCTCCACTTT. Translating it yields CAWSWTDGGLPLHF. The genes are TRBV30 and TRBJ1-6; D is unclear. Germline V CDR1 and CDR2: GTSNPN, SVGIG (reference sequence). CDR3 length: 14 amino acids. V was shortened by 3 bases and J by 13 bases, with 19 bases between the two germline ends.

This chain uses TRBV6-4 with TRBJ1-1, with unresolved D. Trimming cost V 3 bases and J 7 bases, with 15 bases left between them. There are 14 residues in the CDR3. CDR1 is MRHNA, CDR2 SNTAGT, per germline. This CDR3 is CASSETGQTGEAFF. The CDR3 DNA reads as TGTGCCAGCAGTGAAACTGGGCAAACCGGTGAAGCTTTCTTT.

This chain links TRBV20-1 with TRBJ1-6; 7 bases line up with TRBD1. Unmatched junction bases numbered 15, after V lost 3 bases and J lost 7 bases. The CDR3 has 17 amino acids. Germline V gives CDR1 DFQATT, CDR2 SNEGSKA (reference sequence). The CDR3 nucleotides are TGCAGTGCTAGTGACAGGGCCTTGTTCCAGGAGAATTCACCCCTCCACTTT. It encodes CSASDRALFQENSPLHF.

V and J are TRBV28 and TRBJ1-2; D may be TRBD1 (6 bases). Between the trimmed V and J ends, which lost 5 bases and 2 bases, there was a span of 12 bases. CDR3 size: 14 residues. Germline CDR1 reads MDHEN; CDR2 reads SYDVKM. In nucleotides, the CDR3 is TGTGCCAGCAGTCCCGGGGGGGGCAACTATGGCTACACCTTC. This codes for CASSPGGGNYGYTF.

The sample holds a few counts of this clone. The V and J genes are TRBV5-1 and TRBJ1-4; possibly TRBD1 for D (6 bases). The CDR3 length is 16 residues. The V and J ends lost 1 base and 5 bases respectively, with 15 bases between them. Germline CDR1 reads SGHRS; CDR2 reads YFSETQ. In DNA, the CDR3 is TGCGCCAGCAGCTTGATTGGGACACCGGTAAATGAAAAACTGTTTTTT. Its translation: CASSLIGTPVNEKLFF. Together with reference TRBV5-1 and TRBJ1-4, the CDR3 gives the full variable domain: KAGVTQTPRYLIKTRGQQVTLSCSPISGHRSVSWYQQTPGQGLQFLFEYFSETQRNKGNFPGRFSGRQFSNSRSEMNVSTLELGDSALYLCASSLIGTPVNEKLFFGSGTQLSVL.

The CDR3, as DNA: TGTGCCAGCAATGGGGACAGCCCAAGCAATCAGCCCCAGCATTTT. As protein: CASNGDSPSNQPQHF. The J gene is TRBJ1-5, the V gene TRBV6-5; TRBD1 agrees at 7 bases. Per the germline V gene, CDR1 is MNHEY and CDR2 is SVGAGI. Losses at the gene ends were 7 bases for V and 1 base for J; bases not matched to a gene: 7. This CDR3 region has 15 residues.

The chain combines TRBV30 with TRBJ1-1; no definite D call. The CDR3 consists of 11 residues. Germline lookup yields CDR1 GTSNPN and CDR2 SVGIG (reference sequence). V gave up 0 bases and J gave up 11 bases, with 10 bases separating them. The CDR3 DNA is TGTGCCTGGAGTGTATCAGAATGGGCTTTCTTT. Translating it yields CAWSVSEWAFF.

V is TRBV24-1 and J is TRBJ2-3; TRBD1 matches 10 bases. V dropped 4 bases and J dropped 1; count of bases not matched to a gene: 4. The germline CDR1 and CDR2 sequences are KGHDR and SFDVKD. The CDR3 extends over 16 amino acids. CDR3 protein: CATSETGTGGTDTQYF. As DNA, the CDR3 is TGTGCCACCAGTGAAACCGGGACAGGGGGCACAGATACGCAGTATTTT.

Only a few counts were recorded for this clone. V and J are TRBV5-6 and TRBJ1-3; D perhaps matches TRBD1 (6 bases). Trimming left V 0 bases short and J 4 bases short, with 20 bases between. The CDR3 has 18 amino acids. CDR1 and CDR2 from the germline V gene are SGHDT and YYEEEE. The CDR3 sequence: CASSLDRERGSLGNTIYF. CDR3 bases: TGTGCCAGCAGCTTGGACAGGGAACGGGGCAGCCTCGGAAACACCATATATTTT.

The chain links TRBV7-2 to TRBJ1-2, with 7 bases lining up with TRBD1. This CDR3 comprises 14 residues. V lost 3 bases, J lost 2 bases, and 3 bases stayed unmatched. From germline, CDR1 is SGHTA and CDR2 FQGNSA. In DNA, the CDR3 is TGTGCCAGCAGCTTCGGACAGGAGAACTATGGCTACACCTTC. Residues: CASSFGQENYGYTF.

V is TRBV10-3 and J is TRBJ2-1; the match to TRBD2 covers 8 bases. V gave up 3 bases and J gave up 4 bases; unmatched junction bases: 11. Per the germline V gene, CDR1 is ENHRY and CDR2 is SYGVKD. The CDR3 is 17 residues long. CDR3 loop: CAISDPHSGKHYNEQFF. CDR3 coding DNA: TGTGCCATCAGTGACCCCCATAGCGGGAAGCATTACAATGAGCAGTTCTTC.

The chain is built from TRBV11-2 and TRBJ2-7; 14 nucleotides align to TRBD2. V lost 1 base and J lost 5; bases outside the gene matches: 4. The CDR3 runs 16 residues. From germline, CDR1 is SGHAT and CDR2 FQNNGV. The CDR3 is CASSLGLAGGSHEQYF. CDR3 DNA: TGTGCCAGCAGCTTAGGACTAGCGGGAGGGTCCCACGAGCAGTACTTC.

The rearrangement links TRBV10-3 to TRBJ2-1; 7 nucleotides agree with TRBD1. V lost 6 bases to trimming and J lost 6 bases; unmatched junction nucleotides: 5. The CDR3 has 13 residues. Germline-derived CDR1 and CDR2 are ENHRY and SYGVKD. CDR3 nucleotides: TGTGCCATCAGCTCGGGACAGATCAATGAGCAGTTCTTC. Residues: CAISSGQINEQFF.

The chain employs TRBV27 and TRBJ2-3, with 9 bases aligning to TRBD2. V lost 4 bases and J lost 3; bases outside the gene matches: 8. The germline gives CDR1 MNHEY, CDR2 SMNVEV (reference sequence). This CDR3 is built from 16 residues. In nucleotides, the CDR3 is TGTGCCAGCAGTTCTCTAGCGGGACCTCCTACAGATACGCAGTATTTT. Translating gives CASSSLAGPPTDTQYF.

CDR3 in amino acids: CASRASAFGQTGTEAFF. The CDR3 nucleotides read TGTGCCAGCAGGGCCTCCGCCTTTGGACAGACGGGGACTGAAGCTTTCTTT. The J gene is TRBJ1-1, the V gene TRBV28; tentatively, D is TRBD1 (6 bases). CDR1 MDHEN and CDR2 SYDVKM come from the germline V gene. The CDR3 contains 17 residues. Trimming pared 6 bases from V and 5 bases from J, leaving 25 bases between.

The chain has TRBV5-4 and TRBJ2-3; 9 nucleotides match TRBD2. Per germline, CDR1 SGHNT and CDR2 YYREEE (reference sequence). The CDR3 is made up of 15 amino acids. V lost 0 bases and J lost 4; bases outside the gene matches: 3. The CDR3 DNA sequence: TGTGCCAGCAGCTTGGAAGCGGGAGGACCAGATACGCAGTATTTT. Protein: CASSLEAGGPDTQYF.

The V and J genes are TRBV18 and TRBJ2-1; 7 positions match TRBD2. The V gene's germline CDR1 is KGHSH and CDR2 LQKENI. Losses at the gene ends were 2 bases for V and 8 bases for J; bases not matched to a gene: 6. The CDR3 length is 14 residues. CDR3 DNA: TGTGCCAGCTCACCATTCGTGGCGGGGGATGAGCAGTTCTTC. Translating it yields CASSPFVAGDEQFF.

The V call is TRBV5-1, the J call TRBJ2-5, with 7 bases identical to TRBD1. Trimming cost V 0 bases and J 2 bases; bases outside gene matches: 1. Looked up from germline, CDR1 is SGHRS and CDR2 is YFSETQ. The CDR3 consists of 14 residues. The DNA for the CDR3 is TGCGCCAGCAGCTTGGGGGACAGTCAAGAGACCCAGTACTTC. Translation: CASSLGDSQETQYF.

The chain has TRBV11-2 and TRBJ2-1; D not certain. There are 15 residues in the CDR3. Germline V gene lookup returns CDR1 SGHAT and CDR2 FQNNGV. The ends were cut back, 2 bases at V and 0 bases at J, with 8 bases in the middle. The CDR3 sequence is CASSLLDNSYNEQFF. The CDR3 nucleotides read TGTGCCAGCAGCTTATTAGATAACTCCTACAATGAGCAGTTCTTC.

For the CDR3, the DNA is TGCGCCAGCAAAGGGGAACTAGCGGGGAACACCGGGGAGCTGTTTTTT. Protein: CASKGELAGNTGELFF. The chain employs TRBV5-1 and TRBJ2-2; 9 bases map to TRBD2. With V trimmed by 6 bases and J by 1 base, 7 bases remained unmatched. Looked up from germline, CDR1 is SGHRS and CDR2 is YFSETQ. The CDR3 sequence is 16 residues long.

The V and J genes are TRBV2 and TRBJ1-5, with D possibly being TRBD1 (6 bases). Between the trimmed V and J ends, which lost 7 bases and 2 bases, there was a span of 18 bases. Germline V gene data show CDR1 as SNHLY and CDR2 as FYNNEI. CDR3 length: 16 residues. The CDR3 sequence: CASTLRGLGGNQPQHF. The CDR3, as DNA: TGTGCCAGCACGTTGCGGGGGCTGGGTGGCAATCAGCCCCAGCATTTT.